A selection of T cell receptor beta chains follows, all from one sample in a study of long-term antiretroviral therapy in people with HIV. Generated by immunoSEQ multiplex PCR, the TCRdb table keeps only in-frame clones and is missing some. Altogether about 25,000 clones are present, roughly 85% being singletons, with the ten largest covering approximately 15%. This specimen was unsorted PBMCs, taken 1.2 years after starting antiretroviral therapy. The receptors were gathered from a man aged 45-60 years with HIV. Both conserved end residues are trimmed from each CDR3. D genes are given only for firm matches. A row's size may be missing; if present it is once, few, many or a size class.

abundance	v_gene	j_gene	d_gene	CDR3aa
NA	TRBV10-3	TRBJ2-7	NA	AISEAAGGGEQY
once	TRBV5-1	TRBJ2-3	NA	ASSLYTITDTQY
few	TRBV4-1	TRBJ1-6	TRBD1	ASSPGQVPSPLH
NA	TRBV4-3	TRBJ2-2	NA	ASSQRSGATGELF
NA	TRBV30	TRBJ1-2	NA	AWRVTGPKNGYT
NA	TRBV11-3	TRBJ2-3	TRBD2	ASSYGGAADTQY
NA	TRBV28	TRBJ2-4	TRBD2	ASSFIWGGFRHIQY
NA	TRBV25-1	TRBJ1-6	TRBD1	ASSRTGGASPLH
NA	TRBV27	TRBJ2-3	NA	ASSWGTPGDTQY
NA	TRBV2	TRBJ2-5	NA	ASSEAWGKRRETQY
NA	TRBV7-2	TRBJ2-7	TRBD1	ASSSDRGYEQY
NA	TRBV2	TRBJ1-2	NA	ASTPSGAQGPGYT
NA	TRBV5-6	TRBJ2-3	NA	ASSLRSGSTDTQY
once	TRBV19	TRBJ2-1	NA	ASHPGHYNEQF
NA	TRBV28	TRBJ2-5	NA	ASSFWGTSQETQY
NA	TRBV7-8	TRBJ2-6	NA	ASSLGLAGLISGANVLT
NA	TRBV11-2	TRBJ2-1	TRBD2	ASIAGLHNEQF
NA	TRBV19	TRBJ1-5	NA	ASSIQPQH
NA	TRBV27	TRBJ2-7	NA	ASSLSGSVSSYEQY
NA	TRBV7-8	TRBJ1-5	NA	ASSSYLMASRGQPQH
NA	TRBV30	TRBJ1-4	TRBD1	AWSVRGTGQKLF
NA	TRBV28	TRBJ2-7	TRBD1	ASIGTGGPYEQY
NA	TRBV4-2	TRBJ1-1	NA	ASSQWVNTEAF
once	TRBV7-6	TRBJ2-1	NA	ASTLSGPGGNEQF
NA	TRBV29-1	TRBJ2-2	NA	SFAQGFNTGELF
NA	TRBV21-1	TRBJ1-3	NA	ASSKVSRTSSSGNTIY
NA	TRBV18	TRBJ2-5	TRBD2	ASSPRAGRVQETQY
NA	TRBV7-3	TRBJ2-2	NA	ASSLSSTGELF
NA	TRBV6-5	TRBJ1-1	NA	ASAMSMNTEAF
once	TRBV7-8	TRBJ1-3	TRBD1	ASATGVGNTIY
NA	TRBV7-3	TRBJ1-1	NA	ASSPRALNTEAF
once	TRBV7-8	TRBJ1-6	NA	ASSLAGIRNSPLH